What follows describes a single T cell receptor beta chain. Antigen: not known. Germline CDR1 reads LGHNA; CDR2 reads YSLEER. The CDR3 consists of 16 residues. Deletions cut 1 base from V and 7 bases from J, with 16 bases between. The sample comes from a study of vaccination and CD4 T cells after COVID-19. Study-level background: The convalescent population consisted of six males and four females, two of whom were of Hispanic ethnicity. Sampling after COVID took place at a median of about 91 days (range 35 to 161) following diagnosis.

Treatment described: roughly ten-day PBMC culture with coronavirus spike peptide pools or control peptides (ViraFEST assay). Peptide pools at 10 ug/ml and IL-2 at around 10 IU/ml were added to cultures of two million PBMCs per well. The Oncomine TCR Beta short-read assay was applied to DNA of cultured CD4+ T cells. TCRdb re-analysed the PCR reads in MiXCR, keeping a single row per CDR3 protein. The repertoire includes some 13,000 distinct CDR3 sequences, around 75% of them detected once, and around a tenth sits in the top ten. Source material: CD4+ T cells from blood, cultured in vitro. The TCR comes from a human donor who had recovered from COVID-19. The chain uses TRBV4-3 and TRBJ2-2; no clear D. CDR3 sequence reads: CASSQAGPRRGGELFF. CDR3 in DNA: TGCGCCAGCAGCCAAGCCGGGCCCCGACGCGGCGGGGAGCTGTTTTTT.